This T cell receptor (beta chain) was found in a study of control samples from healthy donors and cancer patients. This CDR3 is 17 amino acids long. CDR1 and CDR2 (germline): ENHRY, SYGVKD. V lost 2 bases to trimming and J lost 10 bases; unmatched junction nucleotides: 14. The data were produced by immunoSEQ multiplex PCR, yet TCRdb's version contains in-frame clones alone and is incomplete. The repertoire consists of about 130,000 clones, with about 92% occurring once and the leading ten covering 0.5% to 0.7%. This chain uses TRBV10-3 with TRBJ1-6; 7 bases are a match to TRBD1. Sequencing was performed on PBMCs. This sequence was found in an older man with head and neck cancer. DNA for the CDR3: TGTGCCATCAGTGAGGGGAGGAGGGGGCGCGGAGGATCACCCCTCCACTTT. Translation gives CAISEGRRGRGGSPLHF.